This TCR beta chain is drawn from a study of regulatory T cells in long-lasting Graves disease. Turning to the study itself: Antithyroid drug intake by newly diagnosed Graves' patients had lasted under 3 months. Study-level findings and limits: Study of thyroid tissue was not done, with only peripheral blood studied.

The V and J ends lost 0 bases and 6 bases respectively, with 13 bases between them. Germline CDR1 reads SNHLY; CDR2 reads FYNNEI. This CDR3 contains 15 residues. In this sample, this clonotype turned up many times. The antigen is unknown. iRepertoire HTBI primers and Arm-PCR of CDR3 regions built TCR beta libraries. MiXCR, applied by TCRdb to the multiplex PCR reads, yields one record per CDR3 protein. The data contain about 430,000 distinct CDR3 sequences, approximately 16% of them singletons. The time point here: newly diagnosed GD, antithyroid drugs for less than 3 months. PBMCs provided the RNA from which the TCR library was made. Separately, the same data were catalogued under a study of T cells in Graves' hyperthyroidism and ophthalmopathy.

The sample in question was peripheral blood mononuclear cells (PBMCs), obtained at new diagnosis, from a patient treated with antithyroid drugs. The chain links TRBV2 to TRBJ2-3; D is unclear. The origin of this receptor is a woman in her 40s with Graves disease. CDR3 residues: CASSEALRFGDTQYF. The CDR3, as DNA: TGTGCCAGCAGTGAAGCGCTTCGTTTTGGGGATACGCAGTATTTT.